This T cell receptor (beta chain) was documented in a study of neoadjuvant anti-PD-1 for oral cavity cancer. Overall study: Before surgery, most patients got three to four biweekly 3 mg/kg nivolumab doses. Around day 43, patients without progression received a fourth nivolumab dose before surgery.

Specified time point: after neoadjuvant nivolumab, at surgical resection. Patients had newly diagnosed, untreated stage II-IVA oral cavity squamous cell carcinoma. Study-level findings and limits: Post-nivolumab, blood T cell clonality was significantly elevated in non-responders.

This clone was counted a few times. The target antigen is unknown. CDR3 length equals 14 residues. V dropped 2 bases and J dropped 4 bases, with 9 bases sitting between them. Germline V gives CDR1 SGHTA, CDR2 FQGTGA. Some clones are missing from TCRdb's copy, which holds only in-frame ones; the method was immunoSEQ multiplex PCR. This repertoire shows 6,000 to 9,000 clones, more than 65% found once; its top ten account for 3% to 3.5%. This TCR was sampled from a person aged 40 to 85 with oral cavity squamous cell carcinoma. The genes are TRBV7-3 and TRBJ2-1; the D gene is possibly TRBD2 (5 bases). Specimen: PBMCs, collected after nivolumab (anti-PD-1) treatment. The CDR3: CASSLEGRYNEQFF. The CDR3, as DNA: TGTGCCAGCAGCTTAGAGGGCCGTTACAATGAGCAGTTCTTC.